One sample yielded the 8 T cell receptor beta chains listed below, sequenced in a study of CD8 T cells in ankylosing spondylitis. The study, taken as a whole, reports: Blood from ankylosing spondylitis patients appeared to carry a characteristic eight-variant TCR beta motif.

No cognate antigen is known for these TCRs. One entry per CDR3 protein results from TCRdb running MiXCR on the 5' RACE reads. Among 750,000 to 850,000 distinct CDR3 sequences, about 11% were seen once, and the ten largest hold less than 0.65%. What was sequenced was blood, either unsorted or a sorted T cell fraction (not recorded which). Receptors originate from a male donor with ankylosing spondylitis.

In its sample, this clonotype was seen many times. This sequence joins TRBV20-1 and TRBJ1-5; D gene unclear. The CDR3 has 16 amino acids. Germline assignment: CDR1 DFQATT and CDR2 SNEGSKA (reference sequence). V gave up 3 bases and J gave up 1 base, with 16 bases separating them. CDR3 coding DNA: TGCAGTGCTAGTAATTTTGAGCGAGGGAGCAATCAGCCCCAGCATTTT. Its protein product is CSASNFERGSNQPQHF.

This clonotype was seen more than once but under ten times. The chain links TRBV20-1 to TRBJ2-7, with TRBD2 identical over 8 bases. The CDR3 covers 14 residues. The germline CDR1 and CDR2 sequences are DFQATT and SNEGSKA (reference sequence). Trimming removed 4 bases from V and 0 bases from J; junction bases left unmatched: 5. CDR3 DNA: TGCAGTGCTACCAGAGCGGGGGCCTCCTACGAGCAGTACTTC. It yields the protein CSATRAGASYEQYF.

A few counts support this clonotype. The chain recombines TRBV24-1 with TRBJ2-4; possibly TRBD2 for D (6 bases). The CDR3 totals 15 residues. Per germline, CDR1 KGHDR and CDR2 SFDVKD. V lost 2 bases and J 0 bases, leaving 7 bases between the germline ends. CDR3 coding DNA: TGTGCCACCAGTGATTGGAGGGGAGCCAAAAACATTCAGTACTTC. It yields the protein CATSDWRGAKNIQYF.

This clonotype was detected a few times. The rearrangement joins TRBV5-1 to TRBJ2-1, with 7 bases fitting TRBD1. V lost 4 bases and J lost 7; bases outside the gene matches: 11. Germline CDR1 and CDR2: SGHRS and YFSETQ. This CDR3 has 15 amino acids. For the CDR3, the DNA is TGCGCCAGCAGCCCCGGGACAGTCGATATGAATGAGCAGTTCTTC. This encodes CASSPGTVDMNEQFF.

This clonotype was counted a few times. The chain is built from TRBV18 and TRBJ2-1; TRBD1 might be the D (5 bases). V was clipped by 2 bases and J by 7 bases, with 15 bases between them. Per the germline V gene, CDR1 is KGHSH and CDR2 is LQKENI. This CDR3 region has 15 residues. CDR3 amino acids: CASSPNIGALNEQFF. The CDR3 DNA reads as TGTGCCAGCTCACCAAACATTGGGGCATTAAATGAGCAGTTCTTC. Full variable domain (missing parts from reference TRBV18 and TRBJ2-1): NAGVMQNPRHLVRRRGQEARLRCSPMKGHSHVYWYRQLPEEGLKFMVYLQKENIIDESGMPKERFSAEFPKEGPSILRIQQVVRGDSAAYFCASSPNIGALNEQFFGPGTRLTVL.

In this sample, this clonotype turned up a few times. J is TRBJ1-3 and V is TRBV6-1, with TRBD1 matching over 7 bases. The CDR3 totals 15 residues. V shed 6 bases and J 1 base; nucleotides not matched to a gene: 6. CDR1 is MNHNS, CDR2 SASEGT, per germline. The CDR3 nucleotides are TGTGCCAGCAGAAGGGAGACAGGGTCTGGAAACACCATATATTTT. This gives the protein CASRRETGSGNTIYF.

V is TRBV20-1 and J is TRBJ1-4, with D possibly being TRBD1 (5 bases). The V end lost 0 bases, the J end lost 7 bases, and 15 bases lay between the germline ends. CDR3 size: 15 residues. The germline V gene has CDR1 DFQATT and CDR2 SNEGSKA (reference sequence). The CDR3 nucleotides are TGCAGTGCTAGAGAAGGTTTCAGGGCAACTGAAAAACTGTTTTTT. Its translation is CSAREGFRATEKLFF.

The V gene is TRBV7-2, the J gene TRBJ2-7, with TRBD1 as a possible D gene (5 bases). CDR1 is SGHTA and CDR2 is FQGNSA in the germline V gene. CDR3 length: 15 amino acids. The ends were cut back, 3 bases at V and 3 bases at J, with 15 bases in the middle. The CDR3 DNA is TGTGCCAGCAGCTTCCGCGTAGAAGGGGACTACGAGCAGTACTTC. This encodes CASSFRVEGDYEQYF.